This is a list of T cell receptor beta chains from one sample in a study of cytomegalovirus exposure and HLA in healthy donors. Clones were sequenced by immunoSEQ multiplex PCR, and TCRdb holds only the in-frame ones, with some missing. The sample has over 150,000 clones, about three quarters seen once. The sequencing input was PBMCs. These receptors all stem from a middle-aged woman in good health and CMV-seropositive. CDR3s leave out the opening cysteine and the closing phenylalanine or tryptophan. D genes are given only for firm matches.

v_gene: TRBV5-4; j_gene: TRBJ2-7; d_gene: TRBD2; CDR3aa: ASSKTLGLNYEQY
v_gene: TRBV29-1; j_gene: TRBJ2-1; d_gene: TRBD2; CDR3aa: SVEGGLASYNEQF
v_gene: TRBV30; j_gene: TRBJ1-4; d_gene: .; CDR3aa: AWAGSTNEKLF
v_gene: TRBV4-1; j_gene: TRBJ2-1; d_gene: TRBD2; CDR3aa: ASSQEESGLVPYNEQF
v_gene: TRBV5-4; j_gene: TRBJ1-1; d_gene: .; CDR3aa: ASSLEGFTEAF
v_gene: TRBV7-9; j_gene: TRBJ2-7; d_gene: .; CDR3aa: SSSFSGGRPYEQY
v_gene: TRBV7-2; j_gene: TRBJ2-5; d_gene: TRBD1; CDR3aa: ASSYPSTGSETQY
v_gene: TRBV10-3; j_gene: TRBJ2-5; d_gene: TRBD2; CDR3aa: AISESRAGGEETQY
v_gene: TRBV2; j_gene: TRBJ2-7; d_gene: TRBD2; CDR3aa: ASRTSGSYEQY
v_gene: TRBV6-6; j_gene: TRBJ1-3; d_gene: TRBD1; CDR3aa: ASGRDRDSGNTIY
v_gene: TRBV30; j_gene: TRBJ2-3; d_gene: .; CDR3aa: AWSVSSVADTQY
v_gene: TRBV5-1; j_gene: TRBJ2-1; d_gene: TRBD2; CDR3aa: ASSLAPSGGDEQF
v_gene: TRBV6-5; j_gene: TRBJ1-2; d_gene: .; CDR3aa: ASSSRSRNYGYT
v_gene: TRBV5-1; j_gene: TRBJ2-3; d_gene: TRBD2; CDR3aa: ASSLDPSGGGGDTQY
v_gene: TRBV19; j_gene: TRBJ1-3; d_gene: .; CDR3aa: ASTGTWNTIY
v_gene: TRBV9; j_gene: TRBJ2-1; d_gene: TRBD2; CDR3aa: ASSEIAGLAGGPNEQF
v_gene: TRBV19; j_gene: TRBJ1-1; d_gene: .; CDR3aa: ASTKQGLNTEAF
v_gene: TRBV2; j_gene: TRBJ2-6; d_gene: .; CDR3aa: ASSEFRNSGANVLT
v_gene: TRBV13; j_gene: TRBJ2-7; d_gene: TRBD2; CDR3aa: ASSLGRLAGEQY
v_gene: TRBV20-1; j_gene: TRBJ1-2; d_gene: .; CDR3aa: SAPSGGGYT
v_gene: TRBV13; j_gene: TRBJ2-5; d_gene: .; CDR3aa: ASSRTVASQETQY
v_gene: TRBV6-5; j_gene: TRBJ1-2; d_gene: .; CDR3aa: ASSYSIQGKSGYT
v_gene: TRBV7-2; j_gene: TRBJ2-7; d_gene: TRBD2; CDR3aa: ASSLGSGRDYEQY
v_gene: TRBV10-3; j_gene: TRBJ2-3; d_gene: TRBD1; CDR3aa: AISSGTGALDTQY
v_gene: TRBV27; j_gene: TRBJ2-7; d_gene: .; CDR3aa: ASSPHGQPSYEQY
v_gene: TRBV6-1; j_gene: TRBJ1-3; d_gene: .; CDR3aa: ASTGQSLANTIY
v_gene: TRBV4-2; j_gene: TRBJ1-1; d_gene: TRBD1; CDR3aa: ASSPIQGTGGRREAF
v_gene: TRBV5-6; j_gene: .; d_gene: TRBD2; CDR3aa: ASSPRGSGSIYEQY
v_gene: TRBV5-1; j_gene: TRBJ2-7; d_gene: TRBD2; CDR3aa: ASSPGPQRELADEQY
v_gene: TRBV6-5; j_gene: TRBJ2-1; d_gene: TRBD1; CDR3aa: ASSYSGQLYNEQF
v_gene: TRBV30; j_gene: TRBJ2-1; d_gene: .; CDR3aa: AWTRYRSGYNEQF